The sequence of this TCR beta chain was determined in a study of T cells in Graves' hyperthyroidism and ophthalmopathy (dated 2019 in TCRdb). Regarding the complete study: Peripheral blood was collected at initial diagnosis, before any treatment. TCR V-J signatures able to tell the groups apart were searched for in a discovery cohort of 95 to 100 patients, of whom 43 had Graves' ophthalmopathy and more than 55 had stable Graves' hyperthyroidism. Whether ophthalmopathy could be predicted prospectively was tested in an independent validation cohort made up of approximately 19 hyperthyroidism patients plus 17 patients who later progressed to ophthalmopathy. For training and testing, the approximately 92 patients in the discovery cohort were randomly divided in a 7:3 ratio. In six Graves' hyperthyroidism patients, the study also compared T-cell repertoires from thyroid tissue with T-cell repertoires from blood. After sampling, hyperthyroidism patients received methimazole starting at 30 mg daily, and ophthalmopathy patients received high-dose intravenous methylprednisolone. TCR Vbeta CDR3 sequencing of some 140 peripheral blood samples (under 45 ophthalmopathy, approximately 80 hyperthyroidism and about 17 progressor patients) is reported in the paper. Broader findings and caveats from the paper: A 13 V-J signature model separated ophthalmopathy from stable hyperthyroidism, with roughly 88% sensitivity and approximately 81% specificity in cross-validation and 80%/75% in testing. Sample size was not statistically predetermined, and investigators were not blinded to group allocation. Most expanded thyroid clonotypes (frequency above 0.001) were also detected in blood, suggesting blood repertoires may reflect thyroid immune responses. During validation, the model predicted progression to ophthalmopathy a median of around 7 months ahead of onset, with around 70% sensitivity and less than 85% specificity.

On this clonotype: This clone's antigen is unknown. A much larger clonotype is one base distant, so this may be a read error.

The TCR beta CDR3 regions were amplified from RNA transcripts. A first-round RT-PCR of the TCR CDR3 used the HTBI primer set with the Qiagen OneStep RT-PCR kit. Libraries were constructed in a second round of multiplex PCR, after which size selection and purification were carried out. Paired-end sequencing of the libraries was performed with 100 bp reads on an Illumina HiSeq2000. The study's own analysis went as follows. Raw data were processed with SOAPnuke, discarding reads with adapters, uncalled bases, mean Phred below 15, or no exact constant-primer or identifier match. High-quality paired reads were merged with COPE v1.2.5, and unique nucleotide sequences were defined as clonotypes. MiTCR v1.1 was used to align clonotypes to the IMGT TRBV, TRBD and TRBJ reference segments. The analysis included only V-J combinations with a frequency above 0.0001, which together covered around 99% of the repertoires. A TCS score was defined as the ratio between F50 (clonal expansion) and ExV (chaos), using BLOSUM62-based TCRdist between CDR3 peptides within each V-J. Welch's t-statistics and random forest reduced 500 to 650 V-J features to 13, which were used in a naive Bayes classifier (R e1071). TCRdb trimmed public reads at Q25 via fastp, called clones via MiXCR and kept in-frame beta chains. Rows are unified per CDR3 protein, each entry keeping the most common DNA and genes. These V and J calls originate from TCRdb's pipeline instead of the authors' own analysis. Here the sample has some 690,000 distinct CDR3 sequences; about 18% occur a single time. The leading ten clones occupy about a sixth of the sample.

CDR1 and CDR2, per the germline V gene, are SGHTA and FQGNSA. The CDR3 has 14 amino acids, counting the end cysteine and phenylalanine. Only the CDR3 DNA is retained, 42 bases long and in frame from the first base. Unmatched junction bases come to 9, with V trimmed by 5 bases and J by 6 bases. Graves' hyperthyroidism was defined as stable when no progression to ophthalmopathy occurred over 18 months of follow-up. Hyperthyroidism patients were newly diagnosed, had a disease duration of under 2 months, and were aged 18 to 65 years. Exclusion was applied to patients with uncontrolled infections, other autoimmune diseases, pregnancy or lactation. Diagnoses were established on the basis of clinical symptoms, serum thyroxine and TRAb, thyroid ultrasound, and orbital computed tomography. Ficoll-Paque density gradient centrifugation was used to isolate PBMCs from 8 to 10 ml of fresh peripheral blood. Total RNA was extracted using Trizol reagent, and RNA quality was assessed on an Agilent 2100 Bioanalyzer.

The sequence joins TRBV7-2 to TRBJ2-7; the junction holds 8 bases that match TRBD1. Sequenced sample: blood. The clonotype originates from a man aged 45-60 years with Graves' hyperthyroidism. The bases read TGTGCCAGCAGCATCGGACAGGGTCAGTGCGAGCAGTACTTC. Translated, it gives CASSIGQGQCEQYF.